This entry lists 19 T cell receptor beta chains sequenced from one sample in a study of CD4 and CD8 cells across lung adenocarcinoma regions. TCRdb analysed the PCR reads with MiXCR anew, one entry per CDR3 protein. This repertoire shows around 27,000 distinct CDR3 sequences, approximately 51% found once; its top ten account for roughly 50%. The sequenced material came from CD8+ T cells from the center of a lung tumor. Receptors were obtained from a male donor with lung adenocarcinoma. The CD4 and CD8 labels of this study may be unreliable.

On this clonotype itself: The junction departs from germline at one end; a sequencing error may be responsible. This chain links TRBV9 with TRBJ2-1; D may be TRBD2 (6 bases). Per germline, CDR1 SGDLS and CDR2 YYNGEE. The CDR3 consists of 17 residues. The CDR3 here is CARSVRSGLYARNEQFF. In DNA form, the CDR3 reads TGTGCCCGCAGCGTCCGGTCGGGACTGTATGCTCGCAATGAGCAGTTCTTC. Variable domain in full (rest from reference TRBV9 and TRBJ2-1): DSGVTQTPKHLITATGQRVTLRCSPRSGDLSVYWYQQSLDQGLQFLIQYYNGEERAKGNILERFSAQQFPDLHSELNLSSLELGDSALYFCARSVRSGLYARNEQFFGPGTRLTVL.

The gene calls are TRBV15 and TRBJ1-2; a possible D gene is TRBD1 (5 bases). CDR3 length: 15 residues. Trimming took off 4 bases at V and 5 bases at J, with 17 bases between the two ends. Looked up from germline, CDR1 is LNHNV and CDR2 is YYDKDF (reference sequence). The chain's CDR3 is CATSTSPGTEYGYTF. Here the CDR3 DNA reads TGTGCCACCAGCACCAGTCCCGGGACTGAGTATGGCTACACCTTC.

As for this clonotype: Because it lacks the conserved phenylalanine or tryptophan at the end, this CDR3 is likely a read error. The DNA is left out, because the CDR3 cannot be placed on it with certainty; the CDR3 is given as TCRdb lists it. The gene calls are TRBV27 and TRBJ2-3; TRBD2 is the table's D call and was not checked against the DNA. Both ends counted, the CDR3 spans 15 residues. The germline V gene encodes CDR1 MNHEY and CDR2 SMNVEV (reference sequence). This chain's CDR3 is CASREGLSLTYEQYS.

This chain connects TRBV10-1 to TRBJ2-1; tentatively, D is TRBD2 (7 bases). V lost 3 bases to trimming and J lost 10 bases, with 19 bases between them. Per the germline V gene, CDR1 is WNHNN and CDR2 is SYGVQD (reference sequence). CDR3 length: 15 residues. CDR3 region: CASSDAGAPGEEQFF. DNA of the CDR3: TGCGCCAGCAGTGATGCGGGGGCACCTGGGGAAGAGCAGTTCTTC.

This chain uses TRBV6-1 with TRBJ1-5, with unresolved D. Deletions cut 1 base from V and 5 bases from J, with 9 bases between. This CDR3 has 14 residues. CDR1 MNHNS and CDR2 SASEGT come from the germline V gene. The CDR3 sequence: CASSEVGIDQPQHF. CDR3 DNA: TGTGCCAGCAGTGAAGTAGGGATCGATCAGCCCCAGCATTTT.

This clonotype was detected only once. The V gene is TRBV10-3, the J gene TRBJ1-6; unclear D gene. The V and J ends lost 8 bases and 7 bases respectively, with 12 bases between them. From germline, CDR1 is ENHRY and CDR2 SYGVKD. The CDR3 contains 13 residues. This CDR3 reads CAIARSKNSPLHF. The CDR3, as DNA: TGTGCCATCGCGAGGTCAAAAAATTCACCCCTCCACTTT.

The CDR3 DNA reads TGCAGTGCTAGAGAGGAGGTCAAAAACATTCAGTACTTC. Its protein product is CSAREEVKNIQYF. The chain combines TRBV20-1 with TRBJ2-4, with TRBD2 as a possible D gene (5 bases). In germline, CDR1 is DFQATT, CDR2 SNEGSKA (reference sequence). This CDR3 contains 13 residues. V was shortened by 0 bases and J by 3 bases, with 6 bases between the two germline ends.

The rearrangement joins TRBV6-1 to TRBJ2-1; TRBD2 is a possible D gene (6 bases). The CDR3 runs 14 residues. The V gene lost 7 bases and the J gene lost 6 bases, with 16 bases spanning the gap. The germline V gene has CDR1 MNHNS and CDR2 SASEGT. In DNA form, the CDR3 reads TGTGCCAGCAAAACATGGGACTCCCGCAATGAGCAGTTCTTC. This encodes CASKTWDSRNEQFF.

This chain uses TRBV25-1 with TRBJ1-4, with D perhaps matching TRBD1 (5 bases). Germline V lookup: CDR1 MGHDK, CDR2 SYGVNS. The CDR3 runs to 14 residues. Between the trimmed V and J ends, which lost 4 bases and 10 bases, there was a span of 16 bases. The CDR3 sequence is CASSALTGTLKLFF. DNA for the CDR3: TGTGCCAGCAGTGCCCTAACCGGGACCTTAAAACTGTTTTTT.

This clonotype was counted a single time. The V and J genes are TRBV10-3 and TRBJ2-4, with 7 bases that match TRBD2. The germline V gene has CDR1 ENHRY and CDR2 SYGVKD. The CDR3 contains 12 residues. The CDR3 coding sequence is TGTGCGGGGAGGGGAGCCAAAAACATTCAGTACTTC. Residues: CAGRGAKNIQYF.

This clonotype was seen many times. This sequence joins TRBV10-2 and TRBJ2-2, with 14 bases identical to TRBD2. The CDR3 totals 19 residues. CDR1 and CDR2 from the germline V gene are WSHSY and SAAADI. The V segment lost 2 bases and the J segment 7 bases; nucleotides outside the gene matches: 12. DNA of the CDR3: TGCGCCAGCAGTGAGGGGGGACTAGCGGGAGATGATGTAGGCGGGGAGCTGTTTTTT. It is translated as CASSEGGLAGDDVGGELFF.

The DNA of the CDR3 is TGCGCCAGCATTGACAGGGGTGGGGCCAACGTCCTGACTTTC. It is translated as CASIDRGGANVLTF. The J gene is TRBJ2-6, the V gene TRBV10-2, with 8 positions matching TRBD1. Trimming took 7 bases from V and 3 from J; bases not matched to a gene: 2. Germline V CDR1 and CDR2: WSHSY, SAAADI. The CDR3 spans 14 residues.

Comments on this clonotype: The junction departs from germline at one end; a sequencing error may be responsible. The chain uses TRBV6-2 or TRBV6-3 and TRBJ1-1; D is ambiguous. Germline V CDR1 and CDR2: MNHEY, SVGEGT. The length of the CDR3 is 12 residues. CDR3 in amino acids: CASKTVNTEDFF. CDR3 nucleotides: TGTGCCAGCAAAACAGTGAACACTGAAGATTTCTTT.

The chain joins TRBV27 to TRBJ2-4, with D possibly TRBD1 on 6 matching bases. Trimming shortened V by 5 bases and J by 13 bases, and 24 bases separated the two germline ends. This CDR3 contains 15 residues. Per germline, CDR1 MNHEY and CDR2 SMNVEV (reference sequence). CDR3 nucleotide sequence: TGTGCCAGCAGTGGGACACAGGTAGCCAAAAAGATCCAGTACTTC. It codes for CASSGTQVAKKIQYF.

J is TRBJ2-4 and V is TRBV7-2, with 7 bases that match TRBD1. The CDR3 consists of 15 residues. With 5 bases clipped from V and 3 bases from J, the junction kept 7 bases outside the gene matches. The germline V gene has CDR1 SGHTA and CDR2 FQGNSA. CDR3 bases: TGTGCCAGCAGCCTAGACAGGGCGGGCAAAAACATTCAGTACTTC. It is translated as CASSLDRAGKNIQYF. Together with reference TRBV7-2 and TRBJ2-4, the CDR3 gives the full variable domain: GAGVSQSPSNKVTEKGKDVELRCDPISGHTALYWYRQSLGQGLEFLIYFQGNSAPDKSGLPSDRFSAERTGGSVSTLTIQRTQQEDSAVYLCASSLDRAGKNIQYFGAGTRLSVL.

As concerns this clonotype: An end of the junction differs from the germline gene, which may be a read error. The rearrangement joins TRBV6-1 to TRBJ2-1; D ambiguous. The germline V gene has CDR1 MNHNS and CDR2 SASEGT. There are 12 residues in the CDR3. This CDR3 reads CDSRSQRGEQFF. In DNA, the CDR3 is TGTGACAGCAGGTCCCAGAGAGGCGAGCAGTTCTTT.

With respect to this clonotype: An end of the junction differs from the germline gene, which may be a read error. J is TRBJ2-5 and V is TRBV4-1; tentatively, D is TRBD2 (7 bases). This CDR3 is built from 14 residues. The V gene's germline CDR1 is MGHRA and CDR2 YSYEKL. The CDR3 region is CASSQEGGARTQNF. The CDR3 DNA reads TGCGCCAGCAGCCAAGAAGGGGGGGCCAGGACCCAGAATTTC.

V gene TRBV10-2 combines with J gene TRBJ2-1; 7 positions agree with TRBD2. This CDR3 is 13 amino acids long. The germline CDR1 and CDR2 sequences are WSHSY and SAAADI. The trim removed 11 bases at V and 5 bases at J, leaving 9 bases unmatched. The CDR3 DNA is TGCGCCGGGAGGGATCGGGCGGACAATGAGCAGTTCTTC. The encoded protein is CAGRDRADNEQFF.

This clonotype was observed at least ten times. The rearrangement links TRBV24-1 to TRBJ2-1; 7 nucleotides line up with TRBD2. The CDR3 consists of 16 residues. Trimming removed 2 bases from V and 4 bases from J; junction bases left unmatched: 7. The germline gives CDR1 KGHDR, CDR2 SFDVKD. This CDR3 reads CATSDSSGMAYNEQFF. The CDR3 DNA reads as TGTGCCACCAGTGATTCTAGCGGAATGGCTTACAATGAGCAGTTCTTC.